These 9 T cell receptor beta chains share one sample of origin, sequenced in a study of beta chain features in type 1 diabetes. Notes on the study in general: Type 1 diabetes patients had moderately but significantly shorter TCRB CDR3s in all four CD4+ subsets.

Their antigens are not known. Sequenced material consisted of expressed TCRB transcripts (all of the isolated RNA was reverse transcribed). Profiled with immunoSEQ multiplex PCR; TCRdb holds only in-frame clones, not every one. The sample consists of around 710,000 clones, roughly 12% of them appearing once. The sequenced sample consisted of naive CD4+ T cells from blood. Receptor source: a man aged 25 to 40 with type 1 diabetes.

V gene TRBV9 combines with J gene TRBJ1-1; D might be TRBD1 (5 bases). The CDR3 has 15 residues. V was pared by 0 bases and J by 5 bases, with 14 bases between. Looked up from germline, CDR1 is SGDLS and CDR2 is YYNGEE. DNA for the CDR3: TGTGCCAGCAGCGTAGGCGGTAAGGGGAGTACTGAAGCTTTCTTT. Its translation: CASSVGGKGSTEAFF.

This clone was observed a few times. This chain links TRBV9 with TRBJ1-4; D not certain. The germline V and J ends were trimmed by 3 bases and 8 bases, with 14 bases remaining between them. Germline V gene sequence: CDR1 SGDLS, CDR2 YYNGEE. The CDR3 contains 14 residues. CDR3 sequence: CASSGGGSWEKLFF. CDR3 in DNA: TGTGCCAGCAGCGGAGGTGGTAGTTGGGAAAAACTGTTTTTT.

This clone was observed a handful of times. This sequence joins TRBV6-1 and TRBJ2-5; TRBD1 matches 7 bases. Germline V CDR1 and CDR2: MNHNS, SASEGT. Losses at the gene ends were 5 bases for V and 2 bases for J; bases not matched to a gene: 2. The CDR3 is made up of 13 amino acids. In DNA, the CDR3 is TGTGCCAGCAGTTGGGGACAGCAAGAGACCCAGTACTTC. Amino acids: CASSWGQQETQYF.

The rearrangement links TRBV10-3 to TRBJ1-1; weak D call: TRBD1 (5 bases). The V end lost 11 bases, the J end lost 0 bases, and 10 bases lay between the germline ends. The CDR3 is 12 residues long. Germline CDR1 is ENHRY and CDR2 is SYGVKD. CDR3 in amino acids: CAAGTLNTEAFF. The CDR3, as DNA: TGTGCCGCCGGGACGTTGAACACTGAAGCTTTCTTT.

This clone has more than one count but fewer than ten. The chain has TRBV5-4 and TRBJ2-5; 10 bases agree with TRBD1. The CDR3 has 16 residues. The germline CDR1 and CDR2 sequences are SGHNT and YYREEE (reference sequence). Germline trimming cut 2 bases from V and 1 base from J; bases unmatched to any gene: 5. CDR3 residues: CASSLGRTGGQETQYF. CDR3 in DNA: TGTGCCAGCAGCTTAGGAAGGACAGGGGGCCAAGAGACCCAGTACTTC.

The chain has TRBV6-6 and TRBJ2-1; TRBD1 aligns across 9 bases. Germline CDR1 is MNHNY and CDR2 is SVGAGI (reference sequence). The junction had 9 bases not matched to a gene; V was cut back by 6 bases and J by 12 bases. The CDR3 sequence is 13 residues long. The CDR3 nucleotides read TGTGCCAGCAGCACCGACCGGGACAGGGTGCAGTTCTTC. Its protein is CASSTDRDRVQFF.

A few counts support this clone. The gene calls are TRBV28 and TRBJ2-7; unclear D gene. Germline values: CDR1 MDHEN, CDR2 SYDVKM. V lost 3 bases to trimming and J lost 4 bases, with 16 bases between them. This CDR3 has 15 amino acids. The DNA for the CDR3 is TGTGCCAGCAGTTTGCCCATAACCGACCCTTACGAGCAGTACTTC. The encoded protein is CASSLPITDPYEQYF. The variable domain in full, with the rest retrieved from reference TRBV28 and TRBJ2-7, is DVKVTQSSRYLVKRTGEKVFLECVQDMDHENMFWYRQDPGLGLRLIYFSYDVKMKEKGDIPEGYSVSREKKERFSLILESASTNQTSMYLCASSLPITDPYEQYFGPGTRLTVT.

For the CDR3, the DNA is TGTGCCAGCAGCCCCCGGGGTAGCGGGAGCTCCTACGAGCAGTACTTC. As protein: CASSPRGSGSSYEQYF. This rearrangement joins TRBV9 to TRBJ2-7, with 9 bases matching TRBD2. V lost 4 bases, J lost 0 bases, and 8 bases stayed unmatched. The CDR3 is made up of 16 amino acids. The germline gives CDR1 SGDLS, CDR2 YYNGEE.

In nucleotides, the CDR3 is TGCGCCAGCAGCTTGGGATTCAGCGGGACAGAGGGTTACAATGAGCAGTTCTTC. Amino acid sequence: CASSLGFSGTEGYNEQFF. This chain uses TRBV5-1 with TRBJ2-1; D is tentatively TRBD1 or TRBD2 (7 bases each). CDR1 and CDR2 (germline): SGHRS, YFSETQ. The V gene lost 0 bases and the J gene lost 4 bases, with 20 bases spanning the gap. The CDR3 is made up of 18 amino acids. Supplemented by reference TRBV5-1 and TRBJ2-1, the full variable domain reads KAGVTQTPRYLIKTRGQQVTLSCSPISGHRSVSWYQQTPGQGLQFLFEYFSETQRNKGNFPGRFSGRQFSNSRSEMNVSTLELGDSALYLCASSLGFSGTEGYNEQFFGPGTRLTVL.